Given below is one TCR beta chain in context. The antigen it recognizes is unknown. This sample stems from a study of cytomegalovirus exposure and HLA in healthy donors (dated by TCRdb to the late 2010s). Background on the whole study: According to an earlier analysis of around 600 of the donors, about 179 million T cells yielded 100 million or so unique TCR beta sequences and more than 250 Gb of sequence data. Approximately 300 gigabases of sequencing data and tens of millions of unique TCR sequences were included in an early release covering several hundred HLA-typed donors. Of the roughly 400 genotyped donors, roughly 76% were placed in the genetic ancestry cluster associated with self-reported Caucasian donors. The study was designed to test whether signatures of past pathogen exposure could be identified by cataloging public T cell receptors. The study profiled the T cell repertoires of under 850 subjects by immunosequencing and related them to cytomegalovirus serostatus. A separate validation cohort of about 110 different subjects was used in addition to the approximately 700-subject first cohort. The study combined high-throughput TCR immunosequencing, statistical association of individual TCRs with disease status, and machine learning to predict cytomegalovirus infection status. In a later analysis, previously published TCR beta repertoires from 666 donors were re-analyzed and high-resolution HLA genotyping was added so that TCR occurrence patterns could be studied. Rather than using new phenotypic data, the later analysis identified candidate immune exposures from TCR beta sequences and from how often those sequences occurred across donors. In an earlier analysis of 587 of the donors, high-throughput TCR beta sequencing was used to judge whether each TCR beta V gene segment behaved as functional or pseudogenic. Alongside the repertoire data, information on donor age, sex, ethnicity and CMV serostatus was compiled. In a later genetic analysis, genome-wide SNP genotypes for about 60% of the 666 donors were used, and that subset was treated as a discovery cohort. Every discovery cohort repertoire had been produced on one sequencing platform. HLA typing included class I and class II loci at four-digit resolution. The number of typed donors differed by locus: about 620-640 for A, B, C, DRB1 and DQB1; approximately 540 for DQA1; some 610 for DPA1; and around 470 for DPB1. Because of strong linkage in the cohort, five DR-DQ haplotypes were treated as single units for association and clustering. Among 300 to 450 genotyped donors of the cohort, an average of around 240,000 unique TCR beta nucleotide sequences were sequenced per donor, around a sixth of them non-productive. The paper as a whole reports these results and caveats: A further reported finding was that TCR beta sequences accurately predicted the HLA-A and HLA-B alleles for most subjects in the first cohort. According to the authors, the approach could potentially be generalized to other disease states and immunological phenotypes. Most TCR sequences were seen in very few donors, while some public TCRs were found in many individuals. Because some donors lacked HLA typing at each locus, the association tests relied only on the typed subset. For the cohort, immune exposure information was limited to CMV serostatus. Linkage disequilibrium might explain the correlated functional status among segregating V segments, but an unknown experimental factor could not be ruled out. Cytomegalovirus status was reported to be diagnosed by the classifier with high specificity and sensitivity in both the original and validation cohorts. Assigning TCR associations to individual alleles was difficult when HLA alleles, especially DR and DQ, strongly co-occurred. A few of the identified cytomegalovirus-associated TCR beta chains were confirmed in vitro to be specific for cytomegalovirus antigens. The presence/absence analyses assumed that sequencing depth was roughly uniform across donors, and that assumption may not be true. According to a later analysis, most CMV-associated TCR beta chains appeared to be HLA-restricted, and the HLA associations seemed to be driven largely by CMV exposure. About 17 rarely observed V segments, including chromosome 9 orphons, were excluded from the earlier analysis of 550 to 700 of the donors because counts were too low. The sequencing pipeline was judged likely to have produced a cluster of highly shared sequence variants as a technical artifact. According to a later analysis, TCR association rates differed among HLA loci, with DRB1 alleles showing the most associated TCRs and HLA-C alleles showing the fewest. A total of 150 to 200 TCR beta chains were listed by the study as associated with cytomegalovirus. In a later analysis, several top co-occurrence clusters were reported to appear linked to parvovirus B19, influenza, CMV and Epstein-Barr virus. Compared with equally common non-associated chains, HLA-associated TCR beta chains in a later analysis were more clonally expanded and had lower generation probabilities. At a false discovery rate of 0.05, a later analysis linked fewer than 20,000 TCR beta sequences to specific HLA alleles. Only TCR beta chains were sequenced in this cohort, and the absence of alpha or paired-chain data limited detectable features. An earlier analysis of approximately 530 of the donors showed that most TCR beta V segments appeared in productive rearrangements either about 87% or about 30% of the time, which broadly matched IMGT annotations. In a later genetic analysis, a missense DCLRE1C variant was associated with V-gene and J-gene trimming of TCR beta chains, and the association was replicated in an independent cohort. Some IMGT-functional V segments, including TRBV6-2 and TRBV6-3, could not be distinguished by the 87-base-pair reads and were therefore excluded. According to a later genetic analysis, donors in an Asian-associated ancestry cluster had fewer N-insertions in productive TCRs than the approximately 630-donor mean.

The germline V gene supplies CDR1 SGHTA and CDR2 FQGTGA. At the junction V is shortened by 5 bases and J by 7 bases; bases outside the gene matches: 4. Including cysteine and phenylalanine, the CDR3 has 14 amino acids. The retained sequence is limited to the CDR3, 42 bases, with the frame set at the first base. Library generation was performed with the immunoSEQ multiplex PCR assay. For the multiplex PCR, a mixture combining 60 forward primers for TCR Vbeta segments and 13 reverse primers for TCR Jbeta segments was used. The CDR3 region of rearranged TCR beta genes was amplified from genomic DNA by a multiplex PCR assay. The Illumina HiSeq System was used to sequence the amplified TCR beta libraries as 87-base-pair reads. As for the authors' bioinformatics: A later analysis tallied about 77 million unique TCR beta chains across the 600 to 700 repertoires, and around 12 million of those chains were shared by two or more donors. A nearest-neighbor algorithm error-corrected the raw reads and collapsed the reads into unique sequences, merging closely related sequences to remove PCR and sequencing errors. To assign V, D and J gene segments, CDR3 sequences were aligned to IMGT reference sequences. Each retained sequence needed at least a six-nucleotide match to both a V gene segment and a J gene segment. Rearrangements were called productive when the CDR3 lacked stop codons and stayed in frame with V and J; all others were non-productive. Following IMGT convention, CDR3 was defined as the stretch from the second conserved V-encoded cysteine up to the conserved J-encoded phenylalanine. The earlier analysis of about 570 of the donors excluded any sequence lacking an unambiguous match to a single V gene segment. In an earlier analysis of approximately 560 of the donors, a V segment was called functional when productive rearrangements were above 56.7%, and segregating when the standard deviation between donors exceeded 5%. A statistical classification framework was built for diagnosing cytomegalovirus status from the catalog of TCR beta chain sequences. A later analysis assigned V and J genes by comparing TCR nucleotide sequences with IMGT/GENE-DB human TR gene sequences. In a later analysis, CDR3 sequences and most-parsimonious VDJ recombination scenarios were assigned using the TCRdist pipeline. A later analysis defined each TCR beta chain by its CDR3 amino acid sequence plus V-gene family, and excluded reads lacking a unique V-gene family. As a way to deal with suspected cross-contamination and a sequencing artifact, a later analysis dropped more than 500 nucleotide sequences that were highly shared and had low generation probability. In a later analysis, a clonal expansion index for each public chain was calculated from normalized within-repertoire ranks of inferred template counts. In a later analysis, generation probabilities were computed with a VDJ recombination model fitted to out-of-frame rearrangements, and the resulting probabilities were checked against IGoR. In a later analysis, TCR-TCR, TCR-HLA and TCR-CMV co-occurrence was scored with hypergeometric tests, and a repertoire-size bias correction was applied to TCR pairs. To estimate false discovery rates, a later analysis permuted the HLA or CMV assignments 20 times. In a later analysis, co-occurring TCRs were grouped using DBSCAN, and TCRdist sequence similarity was added for clustering within HLA-allele-positive subsets. For co-occurrence clustering, repertoires with fewer than 30,000 or more than 120,000 public chains were excluded, along with about five repertoires with anomalous nucleotide sharing. The source is immuneACCESS, and TCRdb retained only in-frame sequences with V and J called. Part of the clones is not carried over; for the studies checked, unresolved V genes explain less than half of this, and the remainder is unexplained. V, J and clone size are taken as reported in that table, and D and trimming were inferred from the DNA itself. The record for this sample contains about 120,000 clones. Jointly, the top ten make up roughly 4% of the sample.

The cohort was made up of 500 to 850 healthy bone marrow donors. All cohort members were sampled while nominally healthy, although unrecorded immune exposures were likely present. The donor tested CMV seronegative, placing the donor among the approximately 400 seronegative members of the cohort. A peripheral blood sample was collected from each donor, and TCR beta sequencing was performed on peripheral blood mononuclear cells. Genomic DNA extraction from the blood cell samples was performed with the Qiagen DNeasy Blood Extraction Kit. The chain is encoded by TRBV7-3 joined to TRBJ2-2, with TRBD1 matching 10 junction bases. The specimen was PBMCs. This TCR was recovered from a man between 18 and 29 years old in good health and CMV-seronegative. The CDR3: CASSRDRGNGELFF. In nucleotides, the sequence is TGTGCCAGCAGCCGGGACAGGGGCAACGGGGAGCTGTTTTTT.